This T cell receptor (beta chain) is from a study of beta chain features in type 1 diabetes. Study context: Sorted cells numbering roughly 100,000,000 were examined across all samples.

The sequenced template was cDNA made from the entire isolated RNA. Naive, central memory and regulatory T cell samples yielded about 3.57 million reads on average. Sequencing used immunoSEQ multiplex PCR; TCRdb keeps in-frame clones, though not all of them. The data hold around 500,000 clones, with roughly 10% observed a single time. The CDR3 runs 13 residues. From germline, CDR1 is SQVTM and CDR2 ANQGSEA. Trimming stripped 6 bases from V and 2 bases from J, with 13 bases between. The genes are TRBV29-1 and TRBJ1-1; D call uncertain. What was sequenced was naive CD4+ T cells from blood. The receptor's source is a woman aged 18-30 years in good health. The CDR3 DNA reads as TGCAGCGTAAAAGGCCGTGCCAACACTGAAGCTTTCTTT. Protein sequence: CSVKGRANTEAFF.